A selection of T cell receptor beta chains follows, all from one sample in a study of blood T cell repertoires in COVID-19. Generated by immunoSEQ multiplex PCR, the TCRdb table keeps only in-frame clones and is missing some. The sample records approximately 160,000 clones, roughly four fifths being singletons. The specimen was peripheral blood. The receptor set was obtained from a man aged 60 to 69 with active or convalescent COVID-19. The CDR3 runs from the conserved cysteine through the conserved F or W. The order of the fields is clone size, V gene, D gene, J gene, CDR3 DNA, CDR3 protein. D genes are given only for firm matches. Only part of the rows carry a size: once, few, many, or a class if the clone is expanded.

clone_size: -
v_call: TRBV5-6
d_call: TRBD1
j_call: TRBJ1-1
cdr3_nt: TGTGCCAGCAGCCTGGACAGGGCTATTACTGAAGCTTTCTTT
cdr3_aa: CASSLDRAITEAFF

clone_size: -
v_call: TRBV5-1
d_call: -
j_call: TRBJ2-7
cdr3_nt: TGCGCCAGCAGCCTTGACAGCTTCGAGCAGTACTTC
cdr3_aa: CASSLDSFEQYF

clone_size: -
v_call: TRBV11-2
d_call: -
j_call: TRBJ2-2
cdr3_nt: TGTGCCAGCAGCTTAGGGAGCACCGGGGAGCTGTTTTTT
cdr3_aa: CASSLGSTGELFF

clone_size: -
v_call: TRBV21-1
d_call: -
j_call: TRBJ2-5
cdr3_nt: TGTGCCAGCAGCAAAAAACTCCGGGGAACCCAAGAGACCCAGTACTTC
cdr3_aa: CASSKKLRGTQETQYF

clone_size: few
v_call: TRBV19
d_call: -
j_call: TRBJ1-1
cdr3_nt: TGTGCCAGTAGTCAAGGGGCAGGCAATGGTGAAGCTTTCTTT
cdr3_aa: CASSQGAGNGEAFF

clone_size: -
v_call: TRBV10-2
d_call: -
j_call: TRBJ1-2
cdr3_nt: TGCGCCAGCAGTGAGTCGGGGACGGAGGGGTACTATGGCTACACCTTC
cdr3_aa: CASSESGTEGYYGYTF

clone_size: -
v_call: TRBV12-3/TRBV12-4
d_call: -
j_call: TRBJ1-1
cdr3_nt: TGTGCCACCCGGGGGTCTGGGAACACTGAAGCTTTCTTT
cdr3_aa: CATRGSGNTEAFF

clone_size: -
v_call: TRBV6-5
d_call: -
j_call: TRBJ1-2
cdr3_nt: TGTGCCAGCAGTTACGGGGCGACGGGCTACACCTTC
cdr3_aa: CASSYGATGYTF

clone_size: -
v_call: TRBV7-2
d_call: TRBD1
j_call: TRBJ1-3
cdr3_nt: TGTGCCAGCAGCTTAGCGGACAGGGCGGCCGGAAACACCATATATTTT
cdr3_aa: CASSLADRAAGNTIYF

clone_size: -
v_call: TRBV4-1
d_call: -
j_call: TRBJ1-1
cdr3_nt: TGCGCCAGCAGCCAAGTCAGGAACACTGAAGCTTTCTTT
cdr3_aa: CASSQVRNTEAFF

clone_size: -
v_call: TRBV5-8
d_call: TRBD1
j_call: TRBJ2-7
cdr3_nt: TGTGCCAGCAGCTTGAAAGTCCACAGGGGCTACGAGCAGTACTTC
cdr3_aa: CASSLKVHRGYEQYF

clone_size: -
v_call: TRBV20-1
d_call: TRBD2
j_call: TRBJ2-7
cdr3_nt: TGCAGTGCTAGTGATCTCAGCGGGGGGATTCACTACGAGCAGTACTTC
cdr3_aa: CSASDLSGGIHYEQYF

clone_size: once
v_call: TRBV18
d_call: TRBD2
j_call: TRBJ2-3
cdr3_nt: TGTGCCAGCTCCCCTCGGACTAGCGGTAGCACAGATACGCAGTATTTT
cdr3_aa: CASSPRTSGSTDTQYF

clone_size: -
v_call: TRBV7-2
d_call: -
j_call: TRBJ2-7
cdr3_nt: TGTGCCAGCAGCCGGAGCGGATCCTACGAGCAGTACTTC
cdr3_aa: CASSRSGSYEQYF

clone_size: -
v_call: TRBV10-2
d_call: -
j_call: TRBJ1-1
cdr3_nt: TGCGCCAGCAGTGAAGGCAGGGGATATGAAGCTTTCTTT
cdr3_aa: CASSEGRGYEAFF

clone_size: -
v_call: TRBV7-6
d_call: TRBD1
j_call: TRBJ1-5
cdr3_nt: TGTGCCAGCAGCAGCGGACAGGGAACCCAGCCCCAGCATTTT
cdr3_aa: CASSSGQGTQPQHF

clone_size: -
v_call: TRBV3-1/TRBV3-2
d_call: -
j_call: TRBJ2-5
cdr3_nt: TGTGCCAGCAGCATCCGACATACAAAAGAGACCCAGTACTTC
cdr3_aa: CASSIRHTKETQYF

clone_size: once
v_call: TRBV7-3
d_call: -
j_call: TRBJ1-2
cdr3_nt: TGTGCCAGCAGCTTAATCGGCGGGGCCCGCTATGGCTACACCTTC
cdr3_aa: CASSLIGGARYGYTF

clone_size: few
v_call: TRBV6-5
d_call: TRBD1
j_call: TRBJ1-4
cdr3_nt: TGTGCCACCGCGAGGGGACAGAATGAAAAACTGTTTTTT
cdr3_aa: CATARGQNEKLFF

clone_size: -
v_call: TRBV28
d_call: -
j_call: TRBJ1-2
cdr3_nt: TGTGCCAGCAGAGCGACGTTTAATGGCTACACCTTC
cdr3_aa: CASRATFNGYTF

clone_size: -
v_call: TRBV10-1
d_call: -
j_call: TRBJ1-1
cdr3_nt: TGCGCCAGCAGTGGGCCAGGGGCTGAAGCTTTCTTT
cdr3_aa: CASSGPGAEAFF

clone_size: -
v_call: TRBV7-9
d_call: TRBD1
j_call: TRBJ1-4
cdr3_nt: TGTGCCAGCAGCTTAGCTGGAGGGGGCTCTAATGAAAAACTGTTTTTT
cdr3_aa: CASSLAGGGSNEKLFF

clone_size: -
v_call: TRBV5-8
d_call: -
j_call: TRBJ1-5
cdr3_nt: TGTGCCAGCAGCTTTTCTTTTCAGAATAGCAATCAGCCCCAGCATTTT
cdr3_aa: CASSFSFQNSNQPQHF

clone_size: -
v_call: TRBV3-1/TRBV3-2
d_call: TRBD2
j_call: TRBJ2-7
cdr3_nt: TGTGCCAGCAGCCCGGGACTAGCCCACGAGCAGTACTTC
cdr3_aa: CASSPGLAHEQYF

clone_size: -
v_call: TRBV5-5
d_call: TRBD1
j_call: TRBJ1-1
cdr3_nt: TGTGCCAGCAGCTTTCGGACAGGGGAAGCTTTCTTT
cdr3_aa: CASSFRTGEAFF

clone_size: -
v_call: TRBV3-1/TRBV3-2
d_call: -
j_call: TRBJ1-1
cdr3_nt: TGTGCCAGCAGCCAAAATTCAGGGGCTGAAGCTTTCTTT
cdr3_aa: CASSQNSGAEAFF

clone_size: -
v_call: TRBV5-4
d_call: -
j_call: TRBJ2-7
cdr3_nt: TGTGCCAGCAGCTTGGGGACAGATATCTACGAGCAGTACTTC
cdr3_aa: CASSLGTDIYEQYF

clone_size: -
v_call: TRBV28
d_call: -
j_call: TRBJ2-1
cdr3_nt: TGTGCCAGCAGTGGCCAAGCGGAGGCGTACAATGAGCAGTTCTTC
cdr3_aa: CASSGQAEAYNEQFF

clone_size: -
v_call: TRBV4-1
d_call: -
j_call: TRBJ1-5
cdr3_nt: TGCGCCAGCAGCCAGGCGGGGTGGAGCAATCAGCCCCAGCATTTT
cdr3_aa: CASSQAGWSNQPQHF